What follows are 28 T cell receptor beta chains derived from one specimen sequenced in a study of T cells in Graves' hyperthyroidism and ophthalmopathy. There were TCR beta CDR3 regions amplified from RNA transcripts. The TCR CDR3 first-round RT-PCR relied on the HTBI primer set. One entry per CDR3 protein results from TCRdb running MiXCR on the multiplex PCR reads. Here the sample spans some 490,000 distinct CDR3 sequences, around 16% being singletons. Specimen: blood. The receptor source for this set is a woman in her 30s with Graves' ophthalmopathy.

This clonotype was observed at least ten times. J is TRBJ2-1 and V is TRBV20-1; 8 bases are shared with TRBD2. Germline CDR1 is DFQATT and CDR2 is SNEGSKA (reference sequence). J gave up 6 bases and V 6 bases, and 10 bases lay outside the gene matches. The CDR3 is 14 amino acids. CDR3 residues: CSAPHGTRSNEQFF. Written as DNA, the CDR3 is TGCAGTGCACCGCACGGGACTAGAAGCAATGAGCAGTTCTTC.

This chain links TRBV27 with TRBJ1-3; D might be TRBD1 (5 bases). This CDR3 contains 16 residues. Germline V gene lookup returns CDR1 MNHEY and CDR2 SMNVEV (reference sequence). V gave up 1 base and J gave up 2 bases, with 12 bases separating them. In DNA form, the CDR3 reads TGTGCCAGCAGTTTATTGGGACCGCGGGCTGGAAACACCATATATTTT. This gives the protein CASSLLGPRAGNTIYF.

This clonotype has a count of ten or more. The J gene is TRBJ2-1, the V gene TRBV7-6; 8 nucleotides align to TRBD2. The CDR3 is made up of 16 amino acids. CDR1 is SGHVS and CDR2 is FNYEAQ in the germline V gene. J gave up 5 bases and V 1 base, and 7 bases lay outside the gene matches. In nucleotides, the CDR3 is TGTGCCAGCAGCTTAGAATCCAGCGGGAGCAACAATGAGCAGTTCTTC. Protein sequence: CASSLESSGSNNEQFF.

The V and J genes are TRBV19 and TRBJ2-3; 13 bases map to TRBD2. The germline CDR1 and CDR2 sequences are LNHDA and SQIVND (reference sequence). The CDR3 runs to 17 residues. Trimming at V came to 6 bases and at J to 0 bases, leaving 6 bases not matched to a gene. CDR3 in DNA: TGTGCCAGTAGACGGGAGGGACTAGCGGGGAGCACAGATACGCAGTATTTT. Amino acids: CASRREGLAGSTDTQYF.

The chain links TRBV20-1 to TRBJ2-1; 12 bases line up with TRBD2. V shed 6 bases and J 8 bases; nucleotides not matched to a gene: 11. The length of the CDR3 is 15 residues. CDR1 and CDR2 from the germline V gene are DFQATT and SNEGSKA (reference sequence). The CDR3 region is CSALERLAGVDEQFF. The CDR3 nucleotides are TGCAGTGCACTGGAGAGACTAGCGGGAGTAGATGAGCAGTTCTTC.

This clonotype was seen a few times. The CDR3 sequence is CASSTPEDTQYF. For the CDR3, the DNA is TGTGCCAGCAGTACACCAGAGGATACGCAGTATTTT. The V gene is TRBV6-2 or TRBV6-3, the J gene TRBJ2-3; D gene ambiguous. The CDR3 has 12 amino acids. Trimming stripped 5 bases from V and 6 bases from J, with 9 bases between. Germline lookup yields CDR1 MNHEY and CDR2 SVGEGT.

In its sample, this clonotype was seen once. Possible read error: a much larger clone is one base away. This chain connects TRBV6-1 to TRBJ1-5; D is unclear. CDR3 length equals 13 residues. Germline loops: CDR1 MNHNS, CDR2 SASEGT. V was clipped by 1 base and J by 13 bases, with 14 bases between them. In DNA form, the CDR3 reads TGTGCCAGCAGTGAAGTCGGCCCCTTTTCTCAGCATTTT. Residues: CASSEVGPFSQHF.

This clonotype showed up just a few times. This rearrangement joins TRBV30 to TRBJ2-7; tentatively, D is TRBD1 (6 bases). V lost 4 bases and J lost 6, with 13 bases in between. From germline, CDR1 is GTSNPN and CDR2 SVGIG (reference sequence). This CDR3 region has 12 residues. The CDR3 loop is CAWTTQGSEQYF. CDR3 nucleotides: TGTGCCTGGACGACACAGGGTTCCGAGCAGTACTTC.

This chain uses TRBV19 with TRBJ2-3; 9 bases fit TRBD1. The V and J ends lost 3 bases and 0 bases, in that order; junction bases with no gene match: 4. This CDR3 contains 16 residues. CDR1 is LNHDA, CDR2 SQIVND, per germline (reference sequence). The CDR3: CASSILDRGSTDTQYF. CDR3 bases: TGTGCCAGTAGTATCTTGGACAGGGGAAGCACAGATACGCAGTATTTT.

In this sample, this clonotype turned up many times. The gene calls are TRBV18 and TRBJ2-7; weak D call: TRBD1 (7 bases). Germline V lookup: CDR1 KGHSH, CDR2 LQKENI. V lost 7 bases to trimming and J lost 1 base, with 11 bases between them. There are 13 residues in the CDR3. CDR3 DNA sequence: TGTGCCAGCTTCCAGGGGGGATCCTACGAGCAGTACTTC. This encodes CASFQGGSYEQYF.

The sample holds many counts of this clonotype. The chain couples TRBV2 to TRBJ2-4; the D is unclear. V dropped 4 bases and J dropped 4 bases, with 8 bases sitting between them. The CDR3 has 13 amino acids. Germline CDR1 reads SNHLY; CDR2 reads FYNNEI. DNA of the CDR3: TGTGCCAGCAGTGGAATACCGAAAAACATTCAGTACTTC. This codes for CASSGIPKNIQYF.

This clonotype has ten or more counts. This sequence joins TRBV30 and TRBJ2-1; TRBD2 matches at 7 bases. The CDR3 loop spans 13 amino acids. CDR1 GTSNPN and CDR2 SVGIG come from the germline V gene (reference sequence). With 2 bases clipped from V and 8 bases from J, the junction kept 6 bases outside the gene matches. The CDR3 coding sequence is TGTGCCTGGAGTAGCGGGAATGTTGATGAGCAGTTCTTC. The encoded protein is CAWSSGNVDEQFF.

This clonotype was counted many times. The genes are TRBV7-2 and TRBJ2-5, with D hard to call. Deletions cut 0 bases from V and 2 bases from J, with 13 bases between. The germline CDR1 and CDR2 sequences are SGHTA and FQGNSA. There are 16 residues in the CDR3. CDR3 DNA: TGTGCCAGCAGCTTAGCGATCGCGCTGACGCAAGAGACCCAGTACTTC. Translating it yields CASSLAIALTQETQYF.

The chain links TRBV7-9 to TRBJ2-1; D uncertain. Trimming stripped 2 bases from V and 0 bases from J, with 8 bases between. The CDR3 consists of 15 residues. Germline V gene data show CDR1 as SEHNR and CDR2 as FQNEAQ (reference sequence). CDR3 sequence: CASSLFPSSYNEQFF. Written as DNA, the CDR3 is TGTGCCAGCAGCTTATTCCCGAGCTCCTACAATGAGCAGTTCTTC.

This chain's CDR3 is CASSPDRGAGEQYF. CDR3 bases: TGTGCCAGCAGTCCTGACAGGGGAGCAGGCGAGCAGTACTTC. This chain links TRBV6-1 with TRBJ2-7; 8 nucleotides align to TRBD1. Germline V gene sequence: CDR1 MNHNS, CDR2 SASEGT. This CDR3 comprises 14 residues. With 5 bases clipped from V and 6 bases from J, the junction kept 9 bases outside the gene matches.

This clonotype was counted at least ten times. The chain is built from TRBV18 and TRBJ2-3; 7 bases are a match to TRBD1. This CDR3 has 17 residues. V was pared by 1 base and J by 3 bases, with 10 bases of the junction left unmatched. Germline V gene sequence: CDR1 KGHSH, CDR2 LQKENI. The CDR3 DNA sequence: TGTGCCAGCTCACCACGAGAGGGGGCACCTACTACAGATACGCAGTATTTT. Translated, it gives CASSPREGAPTTDTQYF. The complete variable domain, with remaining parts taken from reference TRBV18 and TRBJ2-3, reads NAGVMQNPRHLVRRRGQEARLRCSPMKGHSHVYWYRQLPEEGLKFMVYLQKENIIDESGMPKERFSAEFPKEGPSILRIQQVVRGDSAAYFCASSPREGAPTTDTQYFGPGTRLTVL.

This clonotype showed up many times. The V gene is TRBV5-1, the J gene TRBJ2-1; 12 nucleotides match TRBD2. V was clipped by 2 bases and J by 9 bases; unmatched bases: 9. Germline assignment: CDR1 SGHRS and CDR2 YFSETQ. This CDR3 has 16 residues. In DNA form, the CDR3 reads TGCGCCAGCAGCTTTTCGACTAGCGGGAGTTCCGGTGAGCAGTTCTTC. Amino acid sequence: CASSFSTSGSSGEQFF.

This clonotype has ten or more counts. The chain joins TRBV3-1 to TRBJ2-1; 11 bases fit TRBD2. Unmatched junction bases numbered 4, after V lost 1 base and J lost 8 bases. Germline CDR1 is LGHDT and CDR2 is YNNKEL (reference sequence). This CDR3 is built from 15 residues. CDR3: CASSQGILAGDEQFF. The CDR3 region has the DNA TGTGCCAGCAGCCAAGGAATACTAGCGGGAGATGAGCAGTTCTTC.

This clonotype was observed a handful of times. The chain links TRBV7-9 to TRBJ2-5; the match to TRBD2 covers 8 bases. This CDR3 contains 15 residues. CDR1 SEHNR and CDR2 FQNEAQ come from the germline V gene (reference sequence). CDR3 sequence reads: CAAMRSGSIQETQYF. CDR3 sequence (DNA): TGTGCGGCGATGAGGAGCGGGAGTATCCAAGAGACCCAGTACTTC.

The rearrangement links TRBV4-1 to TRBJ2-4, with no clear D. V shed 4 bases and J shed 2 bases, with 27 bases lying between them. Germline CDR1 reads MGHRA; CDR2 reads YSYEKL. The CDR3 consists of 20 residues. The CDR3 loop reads CASSPTLLGRIGGTKNIQYF. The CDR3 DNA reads TGCGCCAGCAGCCCTACTCTCCTTGGACGGATAGGTGGGACCAAAAACATTCAGTACTTC.

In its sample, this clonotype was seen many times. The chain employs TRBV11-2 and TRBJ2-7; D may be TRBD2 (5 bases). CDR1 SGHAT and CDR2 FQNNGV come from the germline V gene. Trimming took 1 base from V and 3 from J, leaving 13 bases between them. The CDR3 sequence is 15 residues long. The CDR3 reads CASSLGERRNYEQYF. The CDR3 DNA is TGTGCCAGCAGCTTAGGCGAGCGGAGGAACTACGAGCAGTACTTC.

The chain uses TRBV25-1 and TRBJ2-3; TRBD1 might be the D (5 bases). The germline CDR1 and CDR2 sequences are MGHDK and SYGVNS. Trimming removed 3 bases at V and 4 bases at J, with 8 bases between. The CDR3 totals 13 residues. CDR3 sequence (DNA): TGTGCCAGCAGTGACCGACAGTCAGATACGCAGTATTTT. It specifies CASSDRQSDTQYF.

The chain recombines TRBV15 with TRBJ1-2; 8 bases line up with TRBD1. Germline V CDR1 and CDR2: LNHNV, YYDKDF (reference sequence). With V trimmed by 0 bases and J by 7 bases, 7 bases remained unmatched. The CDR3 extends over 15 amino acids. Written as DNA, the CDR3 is TGTGCCACCAGCAGAGATACGCAGGGGGCGAGTGGCTACACCTTC. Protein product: CATSRDTQGASGYTF.

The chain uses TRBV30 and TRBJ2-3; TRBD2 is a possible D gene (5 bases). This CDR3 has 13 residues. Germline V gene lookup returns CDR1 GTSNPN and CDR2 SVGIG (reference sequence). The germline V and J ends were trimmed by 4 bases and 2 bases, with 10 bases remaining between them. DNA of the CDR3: TGTGCCTGGACTAGCTTCATCACAGATACGCAGTATTTT. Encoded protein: CAWTSFITDTQYF.

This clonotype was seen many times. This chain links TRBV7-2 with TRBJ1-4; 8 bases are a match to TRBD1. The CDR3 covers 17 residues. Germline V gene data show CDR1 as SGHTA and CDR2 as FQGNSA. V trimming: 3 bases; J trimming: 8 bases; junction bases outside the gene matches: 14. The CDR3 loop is CASSLGTGGRDGEKLFF. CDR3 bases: TGTGCCAGCAGCTTGGGTACAGGGGGGAGAGATGGGGAAAAACTGTTTTTT.

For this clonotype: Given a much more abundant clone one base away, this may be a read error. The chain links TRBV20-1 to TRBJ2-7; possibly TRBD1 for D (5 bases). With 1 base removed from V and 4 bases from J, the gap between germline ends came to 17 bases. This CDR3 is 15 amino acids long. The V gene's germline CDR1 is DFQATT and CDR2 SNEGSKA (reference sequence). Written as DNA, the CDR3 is TGCAGTGCTAGAGTTCCAGCGTGGACATCGTACGAGCAGTACTTC. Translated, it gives CSARVPAWTSYEQYF.

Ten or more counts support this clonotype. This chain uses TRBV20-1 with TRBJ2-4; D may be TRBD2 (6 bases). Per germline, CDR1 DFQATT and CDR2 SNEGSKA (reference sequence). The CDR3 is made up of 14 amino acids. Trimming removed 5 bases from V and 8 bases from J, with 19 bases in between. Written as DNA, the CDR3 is TGCAGTGCTGACCGGGGGATCAATTGGGACATTCAGTACTTC. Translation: CSADRGINWDIQYF.

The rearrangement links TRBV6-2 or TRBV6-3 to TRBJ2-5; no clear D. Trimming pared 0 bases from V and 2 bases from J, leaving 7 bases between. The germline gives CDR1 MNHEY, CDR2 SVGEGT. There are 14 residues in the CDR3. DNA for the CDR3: TGTGCCAGCAGTTACTCGACCTTTCAAGAGACCCAGTACTTC. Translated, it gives CASSYSTFQETQYF.